This TCR beta chain derives from a study of T cell changes during pregnancy in multiple sclerosis. This table comes from immunoSEQ multiplex PCR, and its TCRdb copy is limited to in-frame clones, with some not included. The sample holds 90,000 to 130,000 clones, 90% to 95% seen once. Germline-derived CDR1 and CDR2 are GTSNPN and SVGIG (reference sequence). The CDR3 is made up of 11 amino acids. V lost 1 base, J lost 12 bases, and 6 bases stayed unmatched. The TCR originated in a female donor with multiple sclerosis, enrolled in a pregnancy study. The chain is built from TRBV30 and TRBJ2-7, with 7 bases lining up with TRBD1. Specimen: peripheral blood, collected in the third trimester of pregnancy. CDR3 in amino acids: CAWSGLTGLYF. The CDR3 nucleotides read TGTGCCTGGAGTGGGCTGACAGGGTTGTACTTC.